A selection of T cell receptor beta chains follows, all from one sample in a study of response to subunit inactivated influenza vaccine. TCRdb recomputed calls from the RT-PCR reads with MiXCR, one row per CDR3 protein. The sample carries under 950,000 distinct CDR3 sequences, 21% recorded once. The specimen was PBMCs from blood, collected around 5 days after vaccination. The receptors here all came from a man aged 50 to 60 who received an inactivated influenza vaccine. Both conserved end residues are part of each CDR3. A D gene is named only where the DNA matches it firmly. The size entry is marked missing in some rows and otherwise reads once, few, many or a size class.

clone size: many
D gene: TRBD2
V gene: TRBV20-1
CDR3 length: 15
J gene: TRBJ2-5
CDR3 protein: CSAHGSGRITETQYF
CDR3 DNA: TGCAGTGCTCATGGTAGCGGGAGGATCACAGAGACCCAGTACTTC

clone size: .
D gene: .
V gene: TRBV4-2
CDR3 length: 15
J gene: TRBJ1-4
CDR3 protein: CASSQGEATNEKLFF
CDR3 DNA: TGTGCCAGCAGCCAAGGTGAAGCAACTAATGAAAAACTGTTTTTT

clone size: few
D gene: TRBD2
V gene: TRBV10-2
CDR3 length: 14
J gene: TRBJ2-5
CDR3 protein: CASTRTSGIETQYF
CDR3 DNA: TGCGCCAGCACTCGGACTAGCGGGATCGAGACCCAGTACTTC

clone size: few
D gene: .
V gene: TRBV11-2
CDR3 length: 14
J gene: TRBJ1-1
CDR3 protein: CASSLGRTATEAFF
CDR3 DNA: TGTGCCAGCAGCTTAGGCCGTACAGCAACTGAAGCTTTCTTT

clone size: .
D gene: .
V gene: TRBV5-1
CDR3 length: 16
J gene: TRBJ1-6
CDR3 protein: CASSYRGGSYNSPLHF
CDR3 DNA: TGCGCCAGCAGCTACCGCGGGGGCTCCTATAATTCACCCCTCCACTTT

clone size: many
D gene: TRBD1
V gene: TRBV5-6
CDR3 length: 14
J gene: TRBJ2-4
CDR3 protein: CASSADRGRDIQYF
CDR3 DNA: TGTGCCAGCAGCGCGGACAGGGGGCGGGACATTCAGTACTTC

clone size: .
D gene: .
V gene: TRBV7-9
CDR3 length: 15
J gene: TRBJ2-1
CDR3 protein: CASSPNAGRYNEQFF
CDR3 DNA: TGTGCCAGCAGCCCGAACGCAGGCCGGTACAATGAGCAGTTCTTC

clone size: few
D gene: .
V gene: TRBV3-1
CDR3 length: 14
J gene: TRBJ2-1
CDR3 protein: CASSRGLANNEQFF
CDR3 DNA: TGTGCCAGCAGCCGGGGGCTGGCGAACAATGAGCAGTTCTTC

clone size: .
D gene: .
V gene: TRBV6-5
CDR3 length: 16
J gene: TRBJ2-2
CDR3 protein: CASSYEQIFTPGELFF
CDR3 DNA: TGTGCCAGCAGTTATGAACAAATCTTTACACCGGGGGAGCTGTTTTTT

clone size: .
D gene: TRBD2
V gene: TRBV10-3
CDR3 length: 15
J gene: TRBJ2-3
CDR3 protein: CATSGLAGVTDTQYF
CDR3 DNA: TGTGCCACCTCAGGACTAGCGGGGGTCACAGATACGCAGTATTTT

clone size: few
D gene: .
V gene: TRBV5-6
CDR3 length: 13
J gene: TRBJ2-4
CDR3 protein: CASSLGQKNIQYF
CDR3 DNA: TGTGCCAGCAGCTTGGGGCAGAAAAACATTCAGTACTTC

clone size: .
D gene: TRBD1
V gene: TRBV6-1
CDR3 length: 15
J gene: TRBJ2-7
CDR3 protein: CASSEVPGGFYEQYF
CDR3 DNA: TGTGCCAGCAGTGAGGTCCCAGGGGGCTTTTACGAGCAGTACTTC

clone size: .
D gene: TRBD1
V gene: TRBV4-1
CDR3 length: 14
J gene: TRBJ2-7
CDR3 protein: CASSHRTGHYEQYF
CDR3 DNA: TGCGCCAGCAGCCACCGGACAGGGCATTACGAGCAGTACTTC

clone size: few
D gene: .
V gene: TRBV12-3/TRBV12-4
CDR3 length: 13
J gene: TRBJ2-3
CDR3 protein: CASSDTALNTQYF
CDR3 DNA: TGTGCCAGCTCCGACACTGCCTTAAATACGCAGTATTTT

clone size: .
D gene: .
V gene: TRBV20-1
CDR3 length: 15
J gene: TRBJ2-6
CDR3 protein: CSARGPVPGANVLTF
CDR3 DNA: TGCAGTGCTAGGGGCCCGGTCCCTGGGGCCAACGTCCTGACTTTC

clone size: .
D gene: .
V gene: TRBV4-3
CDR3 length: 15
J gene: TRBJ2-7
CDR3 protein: CASSQEEFGFYEQYF
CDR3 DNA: TGCGCCAGCAGCCAAGAGGAATTTGGGTTCTACGAGCAGTACTTC

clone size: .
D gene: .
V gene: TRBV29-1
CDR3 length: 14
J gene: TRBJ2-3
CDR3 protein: CVTMERPRTDTQYF
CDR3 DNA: TGTGTTACCATGGAGCGCCCAAGAACAGATACGCAGTATTTT

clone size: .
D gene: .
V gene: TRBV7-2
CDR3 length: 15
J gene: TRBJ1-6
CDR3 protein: CASSPWTDYNSPLHF
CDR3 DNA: TGTGCCAGCAGCCCGTGGACGGACTATAATTCACCCCTCCACTTT

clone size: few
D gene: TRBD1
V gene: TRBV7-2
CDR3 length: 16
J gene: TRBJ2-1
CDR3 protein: CASSSPANRGYNEQFF
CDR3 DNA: TGTGCCAGCAGCTCCCCGGCTAACAGGGGGTACAATGAGCAGTTCTTC

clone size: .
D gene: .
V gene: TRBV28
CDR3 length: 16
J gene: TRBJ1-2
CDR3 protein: CASSLLLQLRGYGYTF
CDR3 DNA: TGTGCCAGCAGTTTACTATTGCAGCTCCGGGGCTATGGCTACACCTTC

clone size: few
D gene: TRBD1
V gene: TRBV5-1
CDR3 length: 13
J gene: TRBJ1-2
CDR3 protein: CASNPGQGRGYTF
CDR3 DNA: TGCGCCAGCAACCCAGGACAGGGACGGGGCTACACCTTC

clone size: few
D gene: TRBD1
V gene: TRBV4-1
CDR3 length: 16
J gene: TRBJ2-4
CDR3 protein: CASSQELGQGTRIQYF
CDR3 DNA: TGCGCCAGCAGCCAAGAATTGGGACAGGGTACGCGCATTCAGTACTTC

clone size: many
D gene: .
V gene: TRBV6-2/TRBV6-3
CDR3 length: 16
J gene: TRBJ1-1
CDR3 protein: CASSSPLGGPNTEAFF
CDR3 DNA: TGTGCCAGCAGCTCCCCCCTTGGGGGCCCGAACACTGAAGCTTTCTTT

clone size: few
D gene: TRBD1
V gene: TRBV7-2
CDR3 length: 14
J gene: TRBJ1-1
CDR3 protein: CASSTRDRNTEAFF
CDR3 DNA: TGTGCCAGCAGCACCCGGGACAGGAACACTGAAGCTTTCTTT

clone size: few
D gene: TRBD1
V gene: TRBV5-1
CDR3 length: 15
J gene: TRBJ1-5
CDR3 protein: CASSPDRASNQPQHF
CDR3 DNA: TGCGCCAGCAGCCCCGACAGGGCTAGCAATCAGCCCCAGCATTTT

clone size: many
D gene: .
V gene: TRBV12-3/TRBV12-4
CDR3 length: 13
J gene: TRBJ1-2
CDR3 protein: CASSLEENYGYTF
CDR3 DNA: TGTGCCAGCAGTTTAGAAGAAAACTATGGCTACACCTTC

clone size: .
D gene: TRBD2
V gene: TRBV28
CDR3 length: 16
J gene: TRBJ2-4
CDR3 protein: CASSYPAGGNKNIQYF
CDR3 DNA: TGTGCCAGCAGTTATCCAGCGGGAGGGAACAAAAACATTCAGTACTTC

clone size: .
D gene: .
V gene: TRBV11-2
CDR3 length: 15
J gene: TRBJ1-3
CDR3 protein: CASRKITGTGNTIYF
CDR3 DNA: TGTGCCAGCAGGAAAATTACAGGGACTGGAAACACCATATATTTT

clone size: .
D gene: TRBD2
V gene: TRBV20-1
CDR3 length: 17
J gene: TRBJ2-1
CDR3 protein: CSASTSGEYSSYNEQFF
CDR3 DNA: TGCAGTGCTAGCACTAGCGGAGAATATAGCTCCTACAATGAGCAGTTCTTC

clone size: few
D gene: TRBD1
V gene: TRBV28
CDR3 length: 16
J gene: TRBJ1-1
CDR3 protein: CASSSQTGGMNTEAFF
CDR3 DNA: TGTGCCAGCAGTTCTCAGACAGGGGGAATGAACACTGAAGCTTTCTTT

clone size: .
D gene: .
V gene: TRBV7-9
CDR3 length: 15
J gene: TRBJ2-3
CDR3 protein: CASSLGRTNTDTQYF
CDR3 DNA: TGTGCCAGCAGCTTAGGACGGACAAACACAGATACGCAGTATTTT

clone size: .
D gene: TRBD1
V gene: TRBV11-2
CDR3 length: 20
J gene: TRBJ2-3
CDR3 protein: CASSSLGWAGTGRRTDTQYF
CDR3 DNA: TGTGCCAGCAGCTCCTTGGGGTGGGCCGGGACAGGGCGTCGCACAGATACGCAGTATTTT

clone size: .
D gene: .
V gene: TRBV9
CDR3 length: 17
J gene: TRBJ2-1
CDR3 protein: CASSVGLQGKAGNEQFF
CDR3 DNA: TGTGCCAGCAGCGTAGGGCTCCAGGGGAAGGCAGGCAATGAGCAGTTCTTC

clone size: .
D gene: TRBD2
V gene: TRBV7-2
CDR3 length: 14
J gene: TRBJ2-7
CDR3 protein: CASGSPAGVYEQYF
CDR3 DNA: TGTGCCTCGGGGTCTCCGGCGGGAGTCTACGAGCAGTACTTC

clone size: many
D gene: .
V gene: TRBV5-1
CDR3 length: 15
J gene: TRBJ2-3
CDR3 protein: CASSFVAGSTDTQYF
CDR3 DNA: TGCGCCAGCAGCTTCGTTGCGGGGAGCACAGATACGCAGTATTTT

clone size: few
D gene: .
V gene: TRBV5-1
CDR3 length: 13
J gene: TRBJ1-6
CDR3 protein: CASSLANYSPLHF
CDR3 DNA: TGCGCCAGCAGCTTGGCCAACTATTCACCCCTCCACTTT

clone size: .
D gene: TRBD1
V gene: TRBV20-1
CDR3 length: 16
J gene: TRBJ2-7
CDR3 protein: CSARDLRGQDSYEQYF
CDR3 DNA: TGCAGTGCTAGAGATCTTCGCGGACAGGACTCCTACGAGCAGTACTTC

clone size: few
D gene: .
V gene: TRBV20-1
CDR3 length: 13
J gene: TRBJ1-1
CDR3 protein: CSARRGANTEAFF
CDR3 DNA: TGCAGTGCTAGGCGGGGAGCGAACACTGAAGCTTTCTTT

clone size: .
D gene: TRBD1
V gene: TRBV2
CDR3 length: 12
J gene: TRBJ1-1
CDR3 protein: CARRTGDAEAFF
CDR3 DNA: TGTGCCAGACGAACAGGGGACGCTGAAGCTTTCTTT

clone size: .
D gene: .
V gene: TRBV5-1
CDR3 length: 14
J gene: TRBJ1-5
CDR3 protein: CASSDGSSNQPQHF
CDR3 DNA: TGCGCCAGCAGCGACGGGAGCAGCAATCAGCCCCAGCATTTT

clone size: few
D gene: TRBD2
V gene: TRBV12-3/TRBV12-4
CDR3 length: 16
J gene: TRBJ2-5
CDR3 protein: CASKLAGGSVGETQYF
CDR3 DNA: TGTGCCAGCAAACTAGCGGGGGGATCAGTTGGAGAGACCCAGTACTTC

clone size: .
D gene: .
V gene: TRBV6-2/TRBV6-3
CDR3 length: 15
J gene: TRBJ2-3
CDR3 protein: CASSYSRRVGDTQYF
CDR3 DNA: TGTGCCAGCAGTTACTCGAGGAGGGTGGGAGATACGCAGTATTTT

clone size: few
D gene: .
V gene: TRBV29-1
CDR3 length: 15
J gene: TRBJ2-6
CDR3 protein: CSVELHGTGANVLTF
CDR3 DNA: TGCAGCGTTGAGTTACACGGGACTGGGGCCAACGTCCTGACTTTC

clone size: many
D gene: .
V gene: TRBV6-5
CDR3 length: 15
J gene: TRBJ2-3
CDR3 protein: CASSSSGVPTDTQYF
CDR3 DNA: TGTGCCAGCAGTTCATCGGGAGTCCCCACAGATACGCAGTATTTT

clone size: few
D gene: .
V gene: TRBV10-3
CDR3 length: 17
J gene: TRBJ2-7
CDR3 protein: CAISESKVTGSRYEQYF
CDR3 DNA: TGTGCCATCAGTGAGTCTAAGGTCACGGGATCCCGATACGAGCAGTACTTC

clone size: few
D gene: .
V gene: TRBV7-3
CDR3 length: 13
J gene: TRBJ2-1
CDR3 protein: CASSKGPNNEQFF
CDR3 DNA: TGTGCCAGCAGCAAGGGACCGAACAATGAGCAGTTCTTC

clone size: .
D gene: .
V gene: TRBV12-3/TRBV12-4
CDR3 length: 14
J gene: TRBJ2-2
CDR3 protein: CASSPRVGTGELFF
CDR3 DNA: TGTGCCAGCAGTCCCCGAGTGGGCACCGGGGAGCTGTTTTTT

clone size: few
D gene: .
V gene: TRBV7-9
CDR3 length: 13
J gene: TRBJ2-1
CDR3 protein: CASSPAHYNEQFF
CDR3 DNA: TGTGCCAGCAGCCCAGCTCACTACAATGAGCAGTTCTTC

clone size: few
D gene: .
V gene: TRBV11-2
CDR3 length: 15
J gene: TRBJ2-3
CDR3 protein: CASSLVPGAPDTQYF
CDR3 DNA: TGTGCCAGCAGCTTAGTTCCGGGGGCCCCAGATACGCAGTATTTT

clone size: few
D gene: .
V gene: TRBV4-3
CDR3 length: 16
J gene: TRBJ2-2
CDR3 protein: CASSQVGAQRGGELFF
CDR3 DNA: TGCGCCAGCAGCCAAGTGGGGGCCCAGAGGGGCGGGGAGCTGTTTTTT

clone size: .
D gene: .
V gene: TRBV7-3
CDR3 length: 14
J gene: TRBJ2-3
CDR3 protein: CASSLIASTDTQYF
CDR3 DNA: TGTGCCAGCAGCTTAATAGCAAGCACAGATACGCAGTATTTT

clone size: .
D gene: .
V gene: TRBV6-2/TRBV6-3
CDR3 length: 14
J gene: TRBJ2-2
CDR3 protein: CASNLARVTGELFF
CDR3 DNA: TGTGCCAGCAACCTGGCCAGGGTCACCGGGGAGCTGTTTTTT